These 21 T cell receptor beta chains originate from one sample sequenced in a study of Graves' ophthalmopathy and Graves' hyperthyroidism. Amplifying from RNA transcripts, the study obtained TCR beta CDR3 regions. First-round RT-PCR with HTBI primers preceded a second-round multiplex PCR. Using its own MiXCR run on the multiplex PCR reads, TCRdb lists one record per CDR3 protein. The sample shows 650,000 to 900,000 distinct CDR3 sequences, approximately 40% of them seen only once. The sample taken for sequencing was peripheral blood. The receptors shown here come from an adult man with Graves' ophthalmopathy.

The chain couples TRBV20-1 to TRBJ1-2, with 8 bases aligning to TRBD1. Germline lookup yields CDR1 DFQATT and CDR2 SNEGSKA (reference sequence). V was pared by 6 bases and J by 4 bases, with 10 bases of the junction left unmatched. This CDR3 has 14 residues. CDR3 nucleotides: TGCAGTGCCAAGGGTACAGGGGGGGTCTATGGCTACACCTTC. Translating it yields CSAKGTGGVYGYTF.

In the case of this clonotype: The germline gene is not matched at one end of the junction; a read error may be the cause. This chain links TRBV7-9 with TRBJ1-5; D is unclear. Germline CDR1 reads SEHNR; CDR2 reads FQNEAQ (reference sequence). This CDR3 is built from 14 residues. CDR3 loop: CASSRGVGNEPQHF. DNA of the CDR3: TGTGCCAGCAGCCGCGGCGTGGGCAATGAGCCCCAGCATTTT.

V and J are TRBV7-3 and TRBJ2-7; TRBD2 aligns across 9 bases. The CDR3 is 16 amino acids. Germline V gene sequence: CDR1 SGHTA, CDR2 FQGTGA. The V segment lost 1 base and the J segment 2 bases; nucleotides outside the gene matches: 6. CDR3 sequence: CASSLNKRGVAYEQYF. The CDR3 DNA sequence: TGTGCCAGCAGCTTAAACAAGCGGGGGGTTGCCTACGAGCAGTACTTC. Using reference TRBV7-3 and TRBJ2-7 for the parts outside the CDR3, the full variable domain is GAGVSQTPSNKVTEKGKYVELRCDPISGHTALYWYRQSLGQGPEFLIYFQGTGAADDSGLPNDRFFAVRPEGSVSTLKIQRTERGDSAVYLCASSLNKRGVAYEQYFGPGTRLTVT.

This clonotype was observed at least ten times. This chain uses TRBV25-1 with TRBJ2-5; TRBD1 aligns across 7 bases. The CDR3 totals 16 residues. CDR1 is MGHDK and CDR2 is SYGVNS in the germline V gene. Trimming cost V 4 bases and J 5 bases; bases outside gene matches: 13. DNA for the CDR3: TGTGCCAGCAGTGCTTCGAGACAGGGTATTGTGGAGACCCAGTACTTC. Translation: CASSASRQGIVETQYF.

The genes are TRBV2 and TRBJ2-5; D not certain. The CDR3 totals 13 residues. Germline values: CDR1 SNHLY, CDR2 FYNNEI. V lost 10 bases and J 2 bases, leaving 14 bases between the germline ends. The DNA for the CDR3 is TGTGCCACCTCTGGGCTGGGACAAGAGACCCAGTACTTC. Translation gives CATSGLGQETQYF.

This clonotype was picked up a small number of times. The chain joins TRBV9 to TRBJ1-2, with 8 bases lining up with TRBD1. The CDR3 totals 15 residues. Germline V CDR1 and CDR2: SGDLS, YYNGEE. With 5 bases clipped from V and 5 bases from J, the junction kept 11 bases outside the gene matches. The DNA of the CDR3 is TGTGCCAGCAGTTACTCGCAGGGGGCGCTTTATGGCTACACCTTC. Amino acids: CASSYSQGALYGYTF.

Turning to this clonotype: An end of the junction differs from the germline gene, which may be a read error. The chain recombines TRBV12-3 or TRBV12-4 with TRBJ1-5; D unclear. This CDR3 comprises 14 residues. DNA of the CDR3: TGTGCCAGCAGCTTAGGAGGGTCTGATCAGCCCCAGCATTTT. Residues: CASSLGGSDQPQHF.

About this clonotype itself: One end of the junction is discordant with germline, which a read error may explain. The rearrangement links TRBV10-1 to TRBJ1-6; tentatively, D is TRBD1 (5 bases). There are 12 residues in the CDR3. Germline-derived CDR1 and CDR2 are WNHNN and SYGVQD (reference sequence). The CDR3 spells CASSERGSPLHF. As DNA, the CDR3 is TGTGCCAGCAGTGAAAGGGGTTCACCCCTCCACTTT.

The rearrangement uses TRBV15 and TRBJ2-5, with D uncertain. This CDR3 comprises 12 residues. From germline, CDR1 is LNHNV and CDR2 YYDKDF (reference sequence). V was clipped by 1 base and J by 5 bases, with 5 bases between them. The CDR3: CATSRARETQYF. The CDR3 region has the DNA TGTGCCACCAGCAGAGCCAGGGAGACCCAGTACTTC.

This clonotype was counted a few times. In DNA, the CDR3 is TGTGCCAGCATGGTGGGGTTCGGGGCCAACGTCCTGACTTTC. Translating gives CASMVGFGANVLTF. The genes are TRBV2 and TRBJ2-6, with D uncertain. The CDR3 has 14 amino acids. The V and J ends lost 7 bases and 4 bases respectively, with 11 bases between them. Germline CDR1 SNHLY, CDR2 FYNNEI.

This clonotype was seen more than once but under ten times. The genes are TRBV5-1 and TRBJ2-2, with 9 bases fitting TRBD2. The germline CDR1 and CDR2 sequences are SGHRS and YFSETQ. V lost 0 bases, J lost 4 bases, and 7 bases stayed unmatched. The CDR3 contains 17 residues. This CDR3 is CASSLDGGRATTGELFF. In DNA form, the CDR3 reads TGCGCCAGCAGCTTGGATGGCGGGAGGGCGACCACCGGGGAGCTGTTTTTT.

The sample holds a few counts of this clonotype. An end of the junction does not agree with germline; a read error may underlie this. This chain uses TRBV24-1 with TRBJ1-5, with D maybe TRBD1 (5 bases). This CDR3 contains 16 residues. CDR1 KGHDR and CDR2 SFDVKD come from the germline V gene. As DNA, the CDR3 is TGTGCCAGCAGTTACAGGACCCCCACGGGCAATCAGCCCCAGCATTTT. Translated, it gives CASSYRTPTGNQPQHF.

In its sample, this clonotype was seen a few times. J is TRBJ2-5 and V is TRBV7-8; 13 bases fit TRBD2. V was clipped by 0 bases and J by 0 bases; unmatched bases: 7. The germline V gene has CDR1 SGHVS and CDR2 FQNEAQ. The CDR3 spans 19 residues. This CDR3 reads CASSLARGLAGAYQETQYF. The CDR3 DNA reads TGTGCCAGCAGCTTAGCGCGAGGACTAGCGGGGGCCTACCAAGAGACCCAGTACTTC. The whole variable domain, filled in from reference TRBV7-8 and TRBJ2-5, reads GAGVSQSPRYKVAKRGQDVALRCDPISGHVSLFWYQQALGQGPEFLTYFQNEAQLDKSGLPSDRFFAERPEGSVSTLKIQRTQQEDSAVYLCASSLARGLAGAYQETQYFGPGTRLLVL.

This clonotype was recorded only once. Being one base from a much bigger clone, this may be a read error. The chain carries TRBV29-1 and TRBJ1-1; D is undetermined. Germline values: CDR1 SQVTM, CDR2 ANQGSEA. The CDR3 is made up of 10 amino acids. Trimming pared 1 base from V and 7 bases from J, leaving 4 bases between. The chain's CDR3 is CSVEGNEAFF. In DNA, the CDR3 is TGCAGCGTTGAAGGGAATGAAGCTTTCTTT. Combining the CDR3 with reference TRBV29-1 and TRBJ1-1 gives the whole variable domain SAVISQKPSRDICQRGTSLTIQCQVDSQVTMMFWYRQQPGQSLTLIATANQGSEATYESGFVIDKFPISRPNLTFSTLTVSNMSPEDSSIYLCSVEGNEAFFGQGTRLTVV.

The rearrangement joins TRBV20-1 to TRBJ2-5; tentatively, D is TRBD1 or TRBD2 (6 bases each). This CDR3 has 12 residues. The V end lost 4 bases, the J end lost 5 bases, and 11 bases lay between the germline ends. Per germline, CDR1 DFQATT and CDR2 SNEGSKA (reference sequence). For the CDR3, the DNA is TGCAGTGCTAAAAGGGGGGAGGAGACCCAGTACTTC. As protein: CSAKRGEETQYF.

The chain links TRBV20-1 to TRBJ1-1; D may be TRBD1 (6 bases). Trimming pared 3 bases from V and 1 base from J, leaving 12 bases between. The length of the CDR3 is 14 residues. Germline assignment: CDR1 DFQATT and CDR2 SNEGSKA (reference sequence). The CDR3, as DNA: TGCAGTGCTAGTCAGGACAGCTGGAACACTGAAGCTTTCTTT. This translates into CSASQDSWNTEAFF.

This rearrangement joins TRBV7-8 to TRBJ2-1; D unclear. The length of the CDR3 is 15 residues. The germline V and J ends were trimmed by 6 bases and 3 bases, with 15 bases remaining between them. CDR1 and CDR2 from the germline V gene are SGHVS and FQNEAQ. The CDR3 sequence is CASSEGRPFYNEQFF. The CDR3, as DNA: TGTGCCAGCAGTGAAGGCAGGCCCTTCTACAATGAGCAGTTCTTC.

The chain is built from TRBV7-2 and TRBJ2-5; 14 bases match TRBD2. V was clipped by 1 base and J by 5 bases; unmatched bases: 12. This CDR3 is 19 amino acids long. CDR1 is SGHTA, CDR2 FQGNSA, per germline. CDR3 residues: CASSLEVPGLAGVRETQYF. The CDR3 nucleotides read TGTGCCAGCAGCTTAGAGGTTCCGGGACTAGCGGGGGTTCGGGAGACCCAGTACTTC.

This chain uses TRBV20-1 with TRBJ2-7; D may be TRBD1 or TRBD2 (5 bases each). Germline CDR1 reads DFQATT; CDR2 reads SNEGSKA (reference sequence). CDR3 length: 16 residues. V was cut by 2 bases and J by 5 bases, with 22 bases left in between. CDR3 protein: CSARTGGGLSRDEQYF. In DNA, the CDR3 is TGCAGTGCTAGAACGGGTGGGGGTCTTTCCAGGGACGAGCAGTACTTC.

The chain carries TRBV10-3 and TRBJ1-5; the match to TRBD1 covers 9 bases. The CDR3 covers 17 residues. The trim removed 10 bases at V and 2 bases at J, leaving 15 bases unmatched. Per germline, CDR1 ENHRY and CDR2 SYGVKD. Here the CDR3 reads CASRDLQGAGGNQPQHF. In DNA, the CDR3 is TGTGCCAGCAGAGACCTACAGGGGGCAGGGGGCAATCAGCCCCAGCATTTT.

The chain recombines TRBV19 with TRBJ1-5; D gene unclear. CDR3 size: 12 residues. V lost 8 bases to trimming and J lost 4 bases, with 9 bases between them. CDR1 is LNHDA, CDR2 SQIVND, per germline (reference sequence). Here the CDR3 reads CASLGFNQPQHF. The CDR3, as DNA: TGTGCCAGTTTAGGGTTTAATCAGCCCCAGCATTTT.